This T cell receptor (beta chain) derives from a study of cytotoxic CD8 clonotypes in ibrutinib-treated CLL. Libraries were prepared by immunoSEQ multiplex PCR; TCRdb keeps only in-frame clonotypes and omits some of them. The table includes about 15,000 clones, about 55% detected once. The germline V gene has CDR1 SEHNR and CDR2 FQNEAQ (reference sequence). V trimming: 5 bases; J trimming: 7 bases; junction bases outside the gene matches: 4. This CDR3 has 14 amino acids. The sequence was collected from a human donor with chronic lymphocytic leukemia. The source was PBMCs, collected at an approximately 23-month disease-progression time point, from a patient treated with ibrutinib. The chain combines TRBV7-9 with TRBJ2-1; 11 positions match TRBD2. CDR3 region: CASSPGLAENEQFF. The CDR3 DNA reads TGTGCCAGCAGCCCGGGACTAGCGGAAAATGAGCAGTTCTTC.